The 17 T cell receptor beta chains reported below all come from one sample, sequenced in a study of cytomegalovirus exposure and HLA in healthy donors. Primers: 60 Vbeta forward and 13 Jbeta reverse. TCRdb keeps only in-frame clones here, not all; method: immunoSEQ multiplex PCR. The table lists around 170,000 clones, approximately 80% of them singletons. Sample: PBMCs. Every receptor here comes from a woman between 45 and 65 years old in good health and CMV-seronegative.

This sequence joins TRBV18 and TRBJ1-2, with 10 bases matching TRBD1. The CDR3 loop spans 16 amino acids. Germline V gene data show CDR1 as KGHSH and CDR2 as LQKENI. V was pared by 4 bases and J by 7 bases, with 12 bases of the junction left unmatched. The CDR3 loop is CASSHDRTGGFSGYTF. The CDR3 coding sequence is TGTGCCAGCTCACACGACCGGACAGGGGGTTTTAGTGGCTACACCTTC.

This chain connects TRBV28 to TRBJ1-5, with D tentatively TRBD1 (6 bases). CDR1 MDHEN and CDR2 SYDVKM come from the germline V gene. The CDR3 contains 13 residues. The V and J ends lost 10 bases and 7 bases respectively, with 17 bases between them. The chain's CDR3 is CATAGGAYQPQHF. The CDR3 nucleotides read TGTGCCACAGCGGGGGGCGCATACCAGCCCCAGCATTTT.

A few counts support this clone. The gene calls are TRBV9 and TRBJ1-1; 7 bases are shared with TRBD1. With V trimmed by 9 bases and J by 5 bases, 10 bases remained unmatched. CDR1 and CDR2 (germline): SGDLS, YYNGEE. The CDR3 loop spans 13 amino acids. CDR3 protein: CANTHRGQTEAFF. The CDR3, as DNA: TGTGCCAACACTCACAGGGGCCAAACTGAAGCTTTCTTT.

This clone was seen only once. The chain combines TRBV5-1 with TRBJ1-2; D perhaps matches TRBD1 (6 bases). The ends were cut back, 0 bases at V and 1 base at J, with 16 bases in the middle. Germline loops: CDR1 SGHRS, CDR2 YFSETQ. This CDR3 region has 17 residues. CDR3 in amino acids: CASSLASGAQVNYGYTF. The CDR3 DNA reads TGCGCCAGCAGCTTGGCGTCAGGGGCCCAAGTTAACTATGGCTACACCTTC.

The rearrangement joins TRBV29-1 to TRBJ2-7; the D is unclear. The CDR3 has 12 amino acids. V lost 0 bases and J 3 bases, leaving 6 bases between the germline ends. Germline CDR1 reads SQVTM; CDR2 reads ANQGSEA. The chain's CDR3 is CSVEDHSYEQYF. The CDR3 bases are TGCAGCGTTGAAGATCATAGCTACGAGCAGTACTTC.

The chain combines TRBV28 with TRBJ1-2; D is perhaps TRBD1 (6 bases). V lost 8 bases and J 3 bases, leaving 16 bases between the germline ends. Germline-derived CDR1 and CDR2 are MDHEN and SYDVKM. The CDR3 consists of 14 residues. The CDR3 coding sequence is TGTGCCAGCGTAGGTCCAGGGGCATACTATGGCTACACCTTC. The encoded protein is CASVGPGAYYGYTF.

This clone has a handful of counts. The chain uses TRBV7-9 and TRBJ2-2, with D hard to call. Germline CDR1 SEHNR, CDR2 FQNEAQ (reference sequence). This CDR3 region has 16 residues. V was clipped by 0 bases and J by 2 bases, with 10 bases between them. The CDR3 is CASSLARGVNTGELFF. CDR3 coding DNA: TGTGCCAGCAGCTTAGCCCGCGGAGTCAACACCGGGGAGCTGTTTTTT.

CDR3 bases: TGCGCCAGCAGCTTGATACCAGGTGCCTACAATGAGCAGTTCTTC. This sequence encodes CASSLIPGAYNEQFF. The chain carries TRBV5-1 and TRBJ2-1; unclear D gene. This CDR3 is 15 amino acids long. The V and J ends lost 1 base and 2 bases respectively, with 10 bases between them. Germline V gene lookup returns CDR1 SGHRS and CDR2 YFSETQ.

This chain connects TRBV18 to TRBJ2-3; tentative D call: TRBD1 (6 bases). Trimming cost V 4 bases and J 5 bases, with 10 bases left between them. The V gene's germline CDR1 is KGHSH and CDR2 LQKENI. This CDR3 comprises 13 residues. The CDR3 sequence: CASSQDRLDTQYF. CDR3 DNA sequence: TGTGCCAGCTCACAAGACAGGTTAGATACGCAGTATTTT.

The chain combines TRBV14 with TRBJ2-3; TRBD1 aligns across 8 bases. The germline V gene has CDR1 SGHDN and CDR2 FVKESK. J was trimmed by 1 base and V by 6 bases; bases with no gene match: 6. There are 15 residues in the CDR3. The CDR3 region has the DNA TGTGCCAGCAGTCCAGGGGGCCTTGGCACAGATACGCAGTATTTT. Its protein is CASSPGGLGTDTQYF.

V and J are TRBV5-1 and TRBJ2-2; D gene ambiguous. This CDR3 contains 14 residues. Trimming took 2 bases from V and 0 from J, leaving 5 bases between them. Germline CDR1 is SGHRS and CDR2 is YFSETQ. In DNA form, the CDR3 reads TGCGCCAGCAGCTTACAACCGAACACCGGGGAGCTGTTTTTT. It specifies CASSLQPNTGELFF.

The table lists this clone with a count of one. The V and J genes are TRBV7-2 and TRBJ1-5; 9 nucleotides agree with TRBD1. Trimming at V came to 5 bases and at J to 2 bases, leaving 4 bases not matched to a gene. Germline loops: CDR1 SGHTA, CDR2 FQGNSA. The CDR3 contains 15 residues. The CDR3 region is CASSPWTGGNQPQHF. The CDR3 region has the DNA TGTGCCAGCAGCCCCTGGACAGGGGGCAATCAGCCCCAGCATTTT. Variable domain in full (rest from reference TRBV7-2 and TRBJ1-5): GAGVSQSPSNKVTEKGKDVELRCDPISGHTALYWYRQSLGQGLEFLIYFQGNSAPDKSGLPSDRFSAERTGGSVSTLTIQRTQQEDSAVYLCASSPWTGGNQPQHFGDGTRLSIL.

The chain carries TRBV7-9 and TRBJ1-6, with D uncertain. CDR1 SEHNR and CDR2 FQNEAQ come from the germline V gene (reference sequence). V lost 5 bases, J lost 7 bases, and 12 bases lay in between. The CDR3 has 14 residues. The CDR3 sequence: CASSPGMINSPLHF. The CDR3 DNA is TGTGCCAGCAGCCCCGGGATGATAAATTCACCCCTCCACTTT.

The chain combines TRBV6-1 with TRBJ1-5, with 7 bases that match TRBD1. This CDR3 is 13 amino acids long. Per the germline V gene, CDR1 is MNHNS and CDR2 is SASEGT. V shed 10 bases, J shed 3 bases, and the junction held 6 bases outside the gene matches. The CDR3 coding sequence is TGTGCCAACAGAACAGGGGACAATCAGCCCCAGCATTTT. Amino acids: CANRTGDNQPQHF.

V usage is TRBV28 and J usage is TRBJ2-3; unclear D gene. The germline CDR1 and CDR2 sequences are MDHEN and SYDVKM. This CDR3 region has 18 residues. Trimming pared 5 bases from V and 2 bases from J, leaving 23 bases between. CDR3 sequence reads: CASSGWWASLQSTDTQYF. CDR3 DNA: TGTGCCAGCAGTGGCTGGTGGGCCAGTCTACAGTCCACAGATACGCAGTATTTT.

The chain couples TRBV5-1 to TRBJ1-2, with 12 bases matching TRBD1. Germline V gives CDR1 SGHRS, CDR2 YFSETQ. The junction had 5 bases not matched to a gene; V was cut back by 0 bases and J by 5 bases. The CDR3 totals 16 residues. Here the CDR3 reads CASSLARGQGAYGYTF. The CDR3 DNA is TGCGCCAGCAGCTTGGCTCGGGGACAGGGGGCTTATGGCTACACCTTC.

This chain joins TRBV6-5 and TRBJ1-4; 8 nucleotides line up with TRBD1. There are 14 residues in the CDR3. V was pared by 6 bases and J by 6 bases, with 6 bases of the junction left unmatched. In germline, CDR1 is MNHEY, CDR2 SVGAGI. The CDR3 here is CASSPDRGYEKLFF. For the CDR3, the DNA is TGTGCCAGCAGCCCCGACAGGGGTTATGAAAAACTGTTTTTT.